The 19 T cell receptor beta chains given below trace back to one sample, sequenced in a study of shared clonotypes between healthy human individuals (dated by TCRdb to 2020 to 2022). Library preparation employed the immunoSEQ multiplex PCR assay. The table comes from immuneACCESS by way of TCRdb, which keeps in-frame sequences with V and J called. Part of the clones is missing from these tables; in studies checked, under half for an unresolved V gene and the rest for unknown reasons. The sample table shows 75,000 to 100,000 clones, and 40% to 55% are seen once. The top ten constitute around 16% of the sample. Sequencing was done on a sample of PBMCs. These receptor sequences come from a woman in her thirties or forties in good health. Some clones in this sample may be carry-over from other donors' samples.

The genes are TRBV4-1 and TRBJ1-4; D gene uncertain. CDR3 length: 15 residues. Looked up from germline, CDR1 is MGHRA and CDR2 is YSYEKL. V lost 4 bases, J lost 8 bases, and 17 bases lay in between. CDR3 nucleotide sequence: TGCGCCAGCAGCCTCTTCGATGGGATGGGGGAAAAACTGTTTTTT. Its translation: CASSLFDGMGEKLFF.

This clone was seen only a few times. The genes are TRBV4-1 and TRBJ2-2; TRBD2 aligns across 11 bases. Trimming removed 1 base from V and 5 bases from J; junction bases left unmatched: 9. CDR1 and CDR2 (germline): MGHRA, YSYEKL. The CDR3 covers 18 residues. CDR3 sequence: CASSQVNSGRARTGELFF. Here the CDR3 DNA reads TGCGCCAGCAGCCAAGTGAATAGCGGGAGGGCTAGGACCGGGGAGCTGTTTTTT.

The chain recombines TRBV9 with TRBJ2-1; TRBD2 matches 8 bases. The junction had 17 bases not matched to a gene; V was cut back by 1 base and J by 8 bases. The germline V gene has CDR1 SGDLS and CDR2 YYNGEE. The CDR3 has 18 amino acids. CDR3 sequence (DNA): TGTGCCAGCAGCGTAAGTCCTAGCGGGTGGGCTCCTAGGGATGAGCAGTTCTTC. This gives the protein CASSVSPSGWAPRDEQFF.

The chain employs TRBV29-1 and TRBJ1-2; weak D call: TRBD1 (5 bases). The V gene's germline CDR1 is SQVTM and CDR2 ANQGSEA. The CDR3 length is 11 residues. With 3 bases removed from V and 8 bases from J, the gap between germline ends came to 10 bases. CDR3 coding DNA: TGCAGCGTTGAGCAGGGCGGGGGCTACACCTTC. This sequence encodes CSVEQGGGYTF.

The CDR3 reads CASSSRGPETQYF. CDR3 nucleotide sequence: TGTGCCAGCAGCTCCAGGGGGCCCGAGACCCAGTACTTC. The V gene is TRBV7-9, the J gene TRBJ2-5; the match to TRBD1 covers 8 bases. This CDR3 comprises 13 residues. The germline V gene encodes CDR1 SEHNR and CDR2 FQNEAQ (reference sequence). V shed 4 bases and J 5 bases; nucleotides not matched to a gene: 3.

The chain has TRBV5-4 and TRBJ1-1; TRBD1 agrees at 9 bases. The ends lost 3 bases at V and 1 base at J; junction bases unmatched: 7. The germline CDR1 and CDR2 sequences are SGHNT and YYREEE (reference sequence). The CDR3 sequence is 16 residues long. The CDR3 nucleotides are TGTGCCAGCAGCTGGGGCTCACAGGGGGCGAACACTGAAGCTTTCTTT. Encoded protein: CASSWGSQGANTEAFF.

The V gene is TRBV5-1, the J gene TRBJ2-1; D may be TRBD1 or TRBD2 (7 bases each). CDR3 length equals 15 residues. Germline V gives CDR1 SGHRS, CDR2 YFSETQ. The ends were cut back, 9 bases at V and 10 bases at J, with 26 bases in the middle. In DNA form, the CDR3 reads TGCGCCACCCCCAGGGGGGGCAGACGATTGGGGGAGCAGTTCTTC. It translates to CATPRGGRRLGEQFF.

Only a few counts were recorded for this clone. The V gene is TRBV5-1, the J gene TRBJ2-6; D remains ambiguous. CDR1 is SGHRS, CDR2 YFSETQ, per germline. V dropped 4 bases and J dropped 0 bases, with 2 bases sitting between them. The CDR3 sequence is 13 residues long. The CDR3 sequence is CASSLSGANVLTF. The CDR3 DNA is TGCGCCAGCAGCCTCTCTGGGGCCAACGTCCTGACTTTC.

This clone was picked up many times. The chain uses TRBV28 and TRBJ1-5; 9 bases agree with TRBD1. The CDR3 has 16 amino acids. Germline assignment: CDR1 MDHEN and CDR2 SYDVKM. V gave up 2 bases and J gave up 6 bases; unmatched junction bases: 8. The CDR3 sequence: CASSLRGTGLGQPQHF. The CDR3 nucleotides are TGTGCCAGCAGTTTAAGAGGGACAGGGCTAGGTCAGCCCCAGCATTTT.

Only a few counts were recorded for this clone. The CDR3 region has the DNA TGTGCCAGCAGCTTAGGGTTAGATGGCTACACCTTC. Amino acids: CASSLGLDGYTF. The V gene is TRBV7-9, the J gene TRBJ1-2; D gene ambiguous. Germline-derived CDR1 and CDR2 are SEHNR and FQNEAQ (reference sequence). The CDR3 consists of 12 residues. Trimming cost V 1 base and J 6 bases, with 6 bases left between them.

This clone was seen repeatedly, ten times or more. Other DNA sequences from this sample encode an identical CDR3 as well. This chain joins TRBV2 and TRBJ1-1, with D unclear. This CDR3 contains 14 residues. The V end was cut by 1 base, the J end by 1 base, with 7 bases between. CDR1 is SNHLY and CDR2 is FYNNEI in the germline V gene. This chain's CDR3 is CASSEVGRNTEAFF. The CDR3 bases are TGTGCCAGCAGTGAAGTGGGGAGGAACACTGAAGCTTTCTTT.

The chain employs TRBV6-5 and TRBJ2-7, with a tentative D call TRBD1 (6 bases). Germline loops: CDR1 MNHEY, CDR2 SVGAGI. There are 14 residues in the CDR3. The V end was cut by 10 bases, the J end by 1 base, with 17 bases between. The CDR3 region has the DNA TGTGCCACGGGGTGGGGGCGCGGATCCTACGAGCAGTACTTC. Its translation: CATGWGRGSYEQYF.

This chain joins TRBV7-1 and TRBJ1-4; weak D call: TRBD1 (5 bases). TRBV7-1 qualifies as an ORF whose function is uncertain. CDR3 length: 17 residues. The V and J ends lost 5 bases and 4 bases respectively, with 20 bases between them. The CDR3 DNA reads TGTGCCAGCAGCCCACCCAATGGGCAGGGCTTTAATGAAAAACTGTTTTTT. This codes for CASSPPNGQGFNEKLFF.

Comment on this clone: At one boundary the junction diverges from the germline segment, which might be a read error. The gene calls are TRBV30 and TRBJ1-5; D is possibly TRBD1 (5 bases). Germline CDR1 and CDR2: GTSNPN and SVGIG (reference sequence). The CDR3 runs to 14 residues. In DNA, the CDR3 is TGCGCCTGGGGTTCCGTGGGGGGCAATCAGCCCCAGCATTTT. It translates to CAWGSVGGNQPQHF.

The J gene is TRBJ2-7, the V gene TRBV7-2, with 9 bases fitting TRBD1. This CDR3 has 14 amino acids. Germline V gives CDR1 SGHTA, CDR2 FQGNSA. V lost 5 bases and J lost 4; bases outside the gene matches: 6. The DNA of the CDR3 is TGTGCCAGCAGCACCGCCGGGACAGGGTACGAGCAGTACTTC. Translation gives CASSTAGTGYEQYF.

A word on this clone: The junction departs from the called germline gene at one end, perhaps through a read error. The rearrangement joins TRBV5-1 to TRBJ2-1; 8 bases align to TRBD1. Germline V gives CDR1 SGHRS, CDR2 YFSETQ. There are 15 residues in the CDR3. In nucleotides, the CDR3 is TGCGCCAGCAGTTTGGGACAGGATCCCTACAATGAGCAGTTCTTC. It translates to CASSLGQDPYNEQFF.

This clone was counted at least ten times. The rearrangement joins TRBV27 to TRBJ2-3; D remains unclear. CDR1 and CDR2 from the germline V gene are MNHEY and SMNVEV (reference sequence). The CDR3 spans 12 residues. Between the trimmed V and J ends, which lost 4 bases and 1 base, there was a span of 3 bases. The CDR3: CASSSRTDTQYF. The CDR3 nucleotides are TGTGCCAGCAGTTCTCGCACAGATACGCAGTATTTT.

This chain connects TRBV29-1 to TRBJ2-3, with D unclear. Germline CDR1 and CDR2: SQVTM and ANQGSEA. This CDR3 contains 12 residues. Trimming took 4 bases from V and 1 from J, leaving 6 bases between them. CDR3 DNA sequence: TGCAGCGTTGCCGTCCGCACAGATACGCAGTATTTT. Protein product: CSVAVRTDTQYF.

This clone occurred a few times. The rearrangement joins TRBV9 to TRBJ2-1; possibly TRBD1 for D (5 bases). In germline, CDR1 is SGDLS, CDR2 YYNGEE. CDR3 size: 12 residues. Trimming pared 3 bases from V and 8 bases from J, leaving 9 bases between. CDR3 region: CASSAQGDEQFF. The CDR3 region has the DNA TGTGCCAGCAGCGCCCAGGGCGATGAGCAGTTCTTC.